These T cell receptor beta chains were read from a single sample in a study of cytomegalovirus exposure and HLA in healthy donors. Sequencing was performed with immunoSEQ multiplex PCR; in TCRdb, only in-frame clones are kept and a portion is missing. The sample carries over 90,000 clones, 65% to 75% recorded once. The material sequenced was PBMCs. The receptors here all came from a woman in her seventies in good health and CMV-seropositive. Each CDR3 is given with its conserved first and last residue. The D gene is left open where the match is weak. Only some rows state a clone size, as once, few, many or a class for expanded clones.

clone_size d_call j_call v_call cdr3_nt cdr3_aa
. TRBD1 TRBJ1-5 TRBV18 TGTGCCAGCTCACTAGGGACAGGGGGAACCAATCAGCCCCAGCATTTT CASSLGTGGTNQPQHF
once . TRBJ2-7 TRBV9 TGTGCCAGCAGCTCAGGCTTCGAGCAGTACTTC CASSSGFEQYF
. . TRBJ1-6 TRBV6-1 TGTGCCAGCAGTGAAATGGGAGAAGGGAGGACACCCCTCCACTTT CASSEMGEGRTPLHF
. . TRBJ2-3 TRBV5-1 TGCGCCAGCAGCTTGGCCTTGGGCGGGGTAGAGGCAGATACGCAGTATTTT CASSLALGGVEADTQYF
. TRBD1 TRBJ1-2 TRBV18 TGTGCCAGCTCCCCGGGACAGGGAGAAGGCTATGGCTACACCTTC CASSPGQGEGYGYTF
. TRBD1 TRBJ2-2 TRBV7-3 TGTGCCAGCAAGGGGACAGGAGGCGGCACCGGGGAGCTGTTTTTT CASKGTGGGTGELFF
few TRBD2 TRBJ2-3 TRBV7-8 TGTGCCAGCAGCTTCTGGACTAGCGGGGTGCGGGGGCACACAGATACGCAGTATTTT CASSFWTSGVRGHTDTQYF
. . TRBJ2-7 TRBV10-2 TGCGCCAGCAGGGACACAGGGACGGGCGAGCAGTACTTC CASRDTGTGEQYF
. . TRBJ1-2 TRBV11-2 TGTGCCAGCAGCTCTCCGGGAAGGAGGCTCTATGGCTACACCTTC CASSSPGRRLYGYTF
. . TRBJ2-2 TRBV11-2 TGTGCCAGCAGCCCACTTGGGGAGCTGTTTTTT CASSPLGELFF
few TRBD1 TRBJ2-7 TRBV5-1 TGCGCCAGCAGCACGACAGGGAACGAGCAGTACTTC CASSTTGNEQYF
. TRBD2 TRBJ2-1 TRBV28 TGTGCCAGCAGTTTATGGGGGAGGGAGTTCTTC CASSLWGREFF
. . TRBJ2-1 TRBV7-2 TGTGCCAGCAGCTTAAGTCAGGGTTCCTACAATGAGCAGTTCTTC CASSLSQGSYNEQFF
. TRBD1 TRBJ1-2 TRBV19 TGTGCCAGTACCCGGGACAGGGGGCGACGAGAGGTTGGCTACACCTTC CASTRDRGRREVGYTF
. TRBD2 TRBJ2-1 TRBV5-1 TGCGCCAGCAGCTTAGAACTAGCGGGAGGTTACAATGAGCAGTTCTTC CASSLELAGGYNEQFF
. . TRBJ1-3 TRBV28 TGTGCCAGCAGTCCCCAGGGTGGGGTTGGAAACACCATATATTTT CASSPQGGVGNTIYF
. TRBD1 TRBJ1-4 TRBV28 TGTGCCAGCAGCCCCGGGTGGGACAGAACTAATGAAAAACTGTTTTTT CASSPGWDRTNEKLFF
few . TRBJ2-3 TRBV6-1 TGTGCCAGCAGTGAAACTTTTAGCGGCACAGATACGCAGTATTTT CASSETFSGTDTQYF
. . TRBJ1-1 TRBV19 TGTGCCAGTAGTATAGAGAAGGGAGTAACGAACACTGAAGCTTTCTTT CASSIEKGVTNTEAFF
. . TRBJ1-2 TRBV6-5 TGTGCCAGCAGTTTGGTAGGACTTTATGGCTACACCTTC CASSLVGLYGYTF
. . TRBJ1-6 TRBV6-5 TGTGCCAGCAAATCGGGGGTCAATTCACCCCTCCACTTT CASKSGVNSPLHF
. TRBD1 TRBJ1-2 TRBV14 TGTGCCAGCACTCGACAGGGCTTTGGCTATGGCTACACCTTC CASTRQGFGYGYTF
. . TRBJ1-5 TRBV27 TGTGCCAGCAGTTTAGGAGGGGATGGGCAGCCCCAGCATTTT CASSLGGDGQPQHF
. . TRBJ1-1 TRBV10-1 TGCGCCAGCAGTGAGTCGACAAAGAGCACTGAAGCTTTCTTT CASSESTKSTEAFF
. . TRBJ1-5 TRBV2 TGTGCCAGCAGCGGTAGCCGTGGAGAGCAGCCCCAGCATTTT CASSGSRGEQPQHF
. . TRBJ2-7 TRBV14 TGTGCCAGCAGCCAAGATTTGGGCAGCACCTACGAGCAGTACTTC CASSQDLGSTYEQYF
. TRBD2 TRBJ2-1 TRBV28 TGTGCCAGCAGTTTAGGGACTAGCGGATATAATGAGCAGTTCTTC CASSLGTSGYNEQFF
. . TRBJ1-6 TRBV6-5 TGTGCCAGCAGTTACTCGACCGGGAATAATTCACCCCTCCACTTT CASSYSTGNNSPLHF
. TRBD1 TRBJ2-7 TRBV7-8 TGTGCCAGCAGCTTGAAGAGCGGGACAGGGTTCGAGCAGTACTTC CASSLKSGTGFEQYF
. . TRBJ1-1 TRBV6-6 TGTGCCAGCCAGGAGGGTCAGAACACTGAAGCTTTCTTT CASQEGQNTEAFF
few TRBD2 TRBJ2-1 TRBV7-3 TGTGCCAGCAGCCTGAGCCCCAGCGGGGGCCCTTCCAAGGTGCAGTTCTTC CASSLSPSGGPSKVQFF
few . TRBJ1-1 TRBV5-6 TGTGCCAGCAGCTCGACAGCGAACACTGAAGCTTTCTTT CASSSTANTEAFF
. TRBD1 TRBJ1-4 TRBV18 TGTGCCAGCTCACCATGGGACAGGGGAGTCTATCCAACTAATGAAAAACTGTTTTTT CASSPWDRGVYPTNEKLFF